The 5 T cell receptor beta chains given below trace back to one sample, sequenced in a study of CD8+CD57+ T cells in acquired aplastic anemia. Genomic DNA constituted the template upon which TCR beta VDJ and CDR3 profiling was performed. Using its own MiXCR run on the reads, TCRdb lists one record per CDR3 protein. The sample has about 180,000 distinct CDR3 sequences; around half are singletons. The material sequenced was sorted CD4+, CD8+, or CD8+CD57+ T cells (not recorded which) from PBMCs. These TCRs come from a human donor in good health.

Many counts were recorded for this clonotype. V usage is TRBV7-2 and J usage is TRBJ2-7; 9 nucleotides align to TRBD2. V shed 1 base and J 4 bases; nucleotides not matched to a gene: 5. Germline CDR1 SGHTA, CDR2 FQGNSA. The CDR3 runs 15 residues. The CDR3 loop reads CASSLGFTSGYEQYF. CDR3 nucleotide sequence: TGTGCCAGCAGCTTAGGGTTTACTAGCGGGTACGAGCAGTACTTC.

The chain recombines TRBV20-1 with TRBJ1-2, with TRBD1 identical over 12 bases. Germline V lookup: CDR1 DFQATT, CDR2 SNEGSKA (reference sequence). The CDR3 spans 16 residues. Trimming cost V 5 bases and J 3 bases; bases outside gene matches: 10. CDR3 amino acids: CSAVNDWDRGHYGYTF. CDR3 DNA: TGCAGTGCTGTTAACGATTGGGACAGGGGGCACTATGGCTACACCTTC.

The chain employs TRBV3-1 and TRBJ1-5; D uncertain. The CDR3 consists of 13 residues. The V gene lost 1 base and the J gene lost 3 bases, with 4 bases spanning the gap. Germline values: CDR1 LGHDT, CDR2 YNNKEL (reference sequence). The CDR3 DNA sequence: TGTGCCAGCAGCCAAGCCCCCAATCAGCCCCAGCATTTT. As protein: CASSQAPNQPQHF. The variable domain in full, completed from reference TRBV3-1 and TRBJ1-5, reads DTAVSQTPKYLVTQMGNDKSIKCEQNLGHDTMYWYKQDSKKFLKIMFSYNNKELIINETVPNRFSPKSPDKAHLNLHINSLELGDSAVYFCASSQAPNQPQHFGDGTRLSIL.

The chain has TRBV7-9 and TRBJ1-2; a possible D gene is TRBD1 (5 bases). The CDR3 runs 14 residues. V was clipped by 3 bases and J by 2 bases, with 10 bases between them. The germline gives CDR1 SEHNR, CDR2 FQNEAQ (reference sequence). The CDR3 loop reads CASSLQGTNYGYTF. The DNA of the CDR3 is TGTGCCAGCAGCTTGCAGGGCACAAACTATGGCTACACCTTC.

V is TRBV7-2 and J is TRBJ2-5, with D unresolved. CDR1 and CDR2 (germline): SGHTA, FQGNSA. This CDR3 is built from 16 residues. V lost 3 bases to trimming and J lost 4 bases, with 18 bases between them. The CDR3 loop reads CASSFVHSPYRETQYF. The CDR3 coding sequence is TGTGCCAGCAGCTTTGTACATAGTCCATATAGAGAGACCCAGTACTTC.